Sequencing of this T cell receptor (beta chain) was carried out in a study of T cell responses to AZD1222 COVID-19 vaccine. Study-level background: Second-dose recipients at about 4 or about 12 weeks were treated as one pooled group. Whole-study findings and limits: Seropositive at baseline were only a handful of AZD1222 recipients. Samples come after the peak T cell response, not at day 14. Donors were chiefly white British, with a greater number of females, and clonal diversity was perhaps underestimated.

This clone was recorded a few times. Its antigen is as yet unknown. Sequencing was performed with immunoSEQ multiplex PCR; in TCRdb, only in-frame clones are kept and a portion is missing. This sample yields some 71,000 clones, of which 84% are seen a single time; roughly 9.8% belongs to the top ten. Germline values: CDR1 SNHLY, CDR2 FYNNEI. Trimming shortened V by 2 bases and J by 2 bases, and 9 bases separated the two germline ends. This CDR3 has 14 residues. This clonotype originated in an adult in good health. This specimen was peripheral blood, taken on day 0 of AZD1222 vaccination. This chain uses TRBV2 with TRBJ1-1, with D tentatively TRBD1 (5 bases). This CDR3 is CASSELGTNTEAFF. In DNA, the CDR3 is TGTGCCAGCAGTGAACTGGGGACTAACACTGAAGCTTTCTTT.